Listed below are T cell receptor beta chains from one sample, sequenced in a study of blood T cell repertoires in COVID-19. Here immunoSEQ multiplex PCR was the method, and the copy in TCRdb shows in-frame clones only, minus some. The repertoire includes 380,000 or so clones, less than 90% of them detected once, and roughly 6.6% sits in the top ten. The sample was peripheral blood. These receptors were taken from a woman in her fifties or sixties with COVID-19, enrolled during active disease. The CDR3 runs from the conserved cysteine through the conserved F or W. Fields, in order: clone size, D gene, V gene, J gene, CDR3 DNA, CDR3 protein. D genes are given only for firm matches. Part of the rows lack a size; the others show once, few, many or a class for expanded clones.

>NA|NA|TRBV4-2|TRBJ1-4
TGTGCCAGCAGCCAAGGGACAGACATGGGGAAACTGTTTTTT
CASSQGTDMGKLFF
>NA|NA|TRBV14|TRBJ1-1
TGTGCCAGCAGCCAAGGGGGGCCTGAAGCTTTCTTT
CASSQGGPEAFF
>NA|NA|TRBV29-1|TRBJ2-1
TGCAGCGCGAGACAGAGGAGCTCCTACAATGAGCAGTTCTTC
CSARQRSSYNEQFF
>NA|NA|TRBV5-6|TRBJ1-6
TGTGCCAGCAGCCTCTACGGTAGCTCCTATAATTCACCCCTCCACTTT
CASSLYGSSYNSPLHF
>NA|NA|TRBV7-2|TRBJ1-2
TGTGCCAGCAGCCTACAGGTGGGGGGTAACTATGGCTACACCTTC
CASSLQVGGNYGYTF
>NA|TRBD2|TRBV19|TRBJ2-7
TGTGCCAGTAGTAACTCCGGGACTAGCGGCTCCTACGAGCAGTACTTC
CASSNSGTSGSYEQYF
>NA|TRBD1|TRBV6-1|TRBJ1-3
TGTGCCAGCAGTGAAGTGCAGGGGGCATACAACACCATATATTTT
CASSEVQGAYNTIYF
>few|NA|TRBV9|TRBJ1-1
TGTGCCAGCAGCGTAGCTCAGGGAACTGAAGCTTTCTTT
CASSVAQGTEAFF
>few|NA|TRBV5-8|TRBJ2-1
TGTGCCAGCAGCTTGTGGGACACCAGTTCCTACAATGAGCAGTTCTTC
CASSLWDTSSYNEQFF
>NA|NA|TRBV29-1|TRBJ2-2
TGCAGCGTTGAAAATACAGCAGGGGAGCTGTTTTTT
CSVENTAGELFF
>NA|NA|TRBV12-5|TRBJ1-5
TGTGCTAGTGGTTTAAATCTTGATCAGCCCCAGCATTTT
CASGLNLDQPQHF
>NA|TRBD1|TRBV2|TRBJ1-1
TGTGCCAGCAGACGACAGGGAAGGAAAACTTTCTTT
CASRRQGRKTFF
>NA|TRBD2|TRBV2|TRBJ2-1
TGTGCCAGCAGGTTTCTAGCGGGGATGGGGAATGAGCAGTTCTTC
CASRFLAGMGNEQFF
>few|NA|TRBV4-1|TRBJ1-5
TGCGCCAGCAGCCAAGCAGGGTTCGACAATCAGCCCCAGCATTTT
CASSQAGFDNQPQHF
>NA|TRBD1|TRBV6-5|TRBJ1-6
TGTGCCAGCAGTTACTTAGGGACAGGGGTGGATTCACCCCTCCACTTT
CASSYLGTGVDSPLHF
>NA|NA|TRBV6-5|TRBJ1-1
TGTGCCAGCAGTTACTCGTCACCTAGTCATGTCACTGAAGCTTTCTTT
CASSYSSPSHVTEAFF
>NA|NA|TRBV7-3|TRBJ2-2
TGTGCCAGCAGCCCACCCGGGAAGAACACCGGGGAGCTGTTTTTT
CASSPPGKNTGELFF
>NA|NA|TRBV10-1|TRBJ2-1
TGCGCCAGCAGTGATAGCGGAAACTCCTACAATGAGCAGTTCTTC
CASSDSGNSYNEQFF
>few|NA|TRBV5-8|TRBJ1-2
TGTGCCAGCAGCTCAACAGGGAGTTATGGCTACACCTTC
CASSSTGSYGYTF
>NA|NA|TRBV7-8|TRBJ2-1
TGTGCCAGCAGCAACCGGGGGGCGGGAGATGAGCAGTTCTTC
CASSNRGAGDEQFF
>NA|NA|TRBV27|TRBJ1-5
TGTGCCAGCAGCCCTGGAGGGAATAGCAATCAGCCCCAGCATTTT
CASSPGGNSNQPQHF
>few|TRBD1|TRBV11-3|TRBJ1-1
TGTGCCAGCAGCCGAGGCGACAGGGGAAGGACTGAAGCTTTCTTT
CASSRGDRGRTEAFF
>NA|NA|TRBV7-2|TRBJ1-2
TGTGCCAGCAGCTTAGCGGAAGGGAGGGGCTACACCTTC
CASSLAEGRGYTF
>few|TRBD1|TRBV12-3/TRBV12-4|TRBJ2-1
TGTGCCTGTGGGACAGGGTTCTACAATGAGCAGTTCTTC
CACGTGFYNEQFF
>NA|NA|TRBV6-5|TRBJ1-1
TGTGCCAGCAGTTACGGGGAGGTAAACACTGAAGCTTTCTTT
CASSYGEVNTEAFF
>NA|TRBD1|TRBV3-1/TRBV3-2|TRBJ2-7
TGTGCCAGCAGCCAACTGGCCGGGACAGAAAATTGGCAGTACTTC
CASSQLAGTENWQYF
>NA|TRBD1|TRBV11-2|TRBJ1-1
TGTGCCAGCAGCTTAGTACGACAGGGGAGGAACACTGAAGCTTTCTTT
CASSLVRQGRNTEAFF
>once|TRBD1|TRBV11-2|TRBJ1-1
TGTGCCAGCAGCCAGACCCGGACAGGGCGTACTGAAGCTTTCTTT
CASSQTRTGRTEAFF
>NA|TRBD1|TRBV11-3|TRBJ1-2
TGTGCCAGCAGCTGGAAGACAGGGCCAGAGTATGGCTACACCTTC
CASSWKTGPEYGYTF
>NA|NA|TRBV4-2|TRBJ2-5
TGTGCCAGCAGCCTTCGGCAGGAGGGGTCTAGCAAAGAGACCCAGTACTTC
CASSLRQEGSSKETQYF
>NA|NA|TRBV7-2|TRBJ2-1
TGTGCCAGCAGGCCAAGCGGAGCCCACTACAATGAGCAGTTCTTC
CASRPSGAHYNEQFF
>NA|NA|TRBV3-1/TRBV3-2|TRBJ2-7
TGTGCCAGCAGCCATAGCTACGAGCAGTACTTC
CASSHSYEQYF
>NA|TRBD1|TRBV5-1|TRBJ1-6
TGCGCCAGCAGCTTCCGGGACAGTACCTCTAATTCACCCCTCCACTTT
CASSFRDSTSNSPLHF
>NA|NA|TRBV29-1|TRBJ1-1
TGCAGCGTTAAGGTTACAGGTATGAACACTGAAGCTTTCTTT
CSVKVTGMNTEAFF
>NA|NA|TRBV4-3|TRBJ1-1
TGCGCCAGCAGCCAAGAACCCTGGTCGGGTCCGAACACTGAAGCTTTCTTT
CASSQEPWSGPNTEAFF
>NA|TRBD1|TRBV7-3|TRBJ1-5
TGTGCCAGCAGCTTACTTATCCGGGACAGGGCAAATAGCAATCAGCCCCAGCATTTT
CASSLLIRDRANSNQPQHF
>NA|TRBD2|TRBV19|TRBJ2-7
TGTGCCAGTAGTTCGGCAGGGAGGGCCTACGAGCAGTACTTC
CASSSAGRAYEQYF
>once|TRBD1|TRBV30|TRBJ1-2
TGTGCCTCGTCGGGACAGACGGCTAACTATGGCTACACCTTC
CASSGQTANYGYTF
>NA|TRBD1|TRBV19|TRBJ1-1
TGTGCCAGTAGTAATTTTCCCGGGACAGGGATTTCGGGGGCTTTCTTT
CASSNFPGTGISGAFF
>NA|NA|TRBV19|TRBJ2-3
TGTGCCAGTAGTCTGGATTCTAGCGGCACAGATACGCAGTATTTT
CASSLDSSGTDTQYF
>NA|TRBD1|TRBV11-2|TRBJ2-7
TGTGCCAGCAGCTCATGGGCTGGACAGGGGATGGACGAGCAGTACTTC
CASSSWAGQGMDEQYF
>once|NA|TRBV27|TRBJ2-2
TGTGCCAGCAGGCCTCCTACAGGTTCCGGGGAGCTGTTTTTT
CASRPPTGSGELFF
>NA|TRBD2|TRBV30|TRBJ2-2
TGTGCCTGGAGTGTAAGCGGGACTAGCGGGGGCCGTGTCACCGGGGAGCTGTTTTTT
CAWSVSGTSGGRVTGELFF
>NA|NA|TRBV12-3/TRBV12-4|TRBJ2-2
TGTGCCAGCAGTTCGCGTTCGACCGGGGAGCTGTTTTTT
CASSSRSTGELFF
>NA|TRBD1|TRBV5-4|TRBJ1-2
TGTGCCAGCAGCGGGGGACAGGAGAAACGGGGCTACACCTTC
CASSGGQEKRGYTF
>NA|NA|TRBV11-2|TRBJ2-1
TGTGCCAGCAGCTCTGAGGTTGGAGCCTACAATGAGCAGTTCTTC
CASSSEVGAYNEQFF
>NA|TRBD1|TRBV2|TRBJ1-1
TGTGCCAGCGGCCGACAGGGGAACACTGAAGCTTTCTTT
CASGRQGNTEAFF
>NA|TRBD1|TRBV7-2|TRBJ1-4
TGTGCCAGCAGCTCCGGGACAGGGACTGAAAAACTGTTTTTT
CASSSGTGTEKLFF